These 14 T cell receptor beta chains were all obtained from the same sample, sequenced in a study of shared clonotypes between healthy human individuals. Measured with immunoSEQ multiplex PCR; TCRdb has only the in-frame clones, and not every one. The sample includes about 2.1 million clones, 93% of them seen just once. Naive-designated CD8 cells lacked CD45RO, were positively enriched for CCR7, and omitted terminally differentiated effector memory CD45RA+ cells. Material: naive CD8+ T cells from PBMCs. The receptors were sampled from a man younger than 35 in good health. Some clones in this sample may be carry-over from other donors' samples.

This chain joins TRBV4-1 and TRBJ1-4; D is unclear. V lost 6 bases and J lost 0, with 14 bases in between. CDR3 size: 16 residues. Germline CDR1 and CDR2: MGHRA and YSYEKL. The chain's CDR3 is CASSNEPVATNEKLFF. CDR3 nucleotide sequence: TGCGCCAGCAGTAACGAACCGGTGGCAACTAATGAAAAACTGTTTTTT.

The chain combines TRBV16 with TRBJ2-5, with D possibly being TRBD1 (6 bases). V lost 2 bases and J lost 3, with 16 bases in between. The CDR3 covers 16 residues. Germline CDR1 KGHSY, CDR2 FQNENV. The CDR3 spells CASSQLRQGKEETQYF. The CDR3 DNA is TGTGCCAGCAGCCAACTCCGGCAGGGGAAAGAAGAGACCCAGTACTTC.

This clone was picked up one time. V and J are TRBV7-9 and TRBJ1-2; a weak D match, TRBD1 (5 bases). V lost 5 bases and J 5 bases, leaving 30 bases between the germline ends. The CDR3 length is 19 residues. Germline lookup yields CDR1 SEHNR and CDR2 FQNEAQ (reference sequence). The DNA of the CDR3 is TGTGCCAGCAGCCGGCCAGGGTCGCTTTCTGGAGACGGACTATATGGCTACACCTTC. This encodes CASSRPGSLSGDGLYGYTF.

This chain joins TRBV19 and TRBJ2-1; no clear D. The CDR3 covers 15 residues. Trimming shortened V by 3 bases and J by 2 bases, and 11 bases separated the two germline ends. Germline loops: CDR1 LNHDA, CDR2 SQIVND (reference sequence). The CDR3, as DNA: TGTGCCAGTAGTATCACTTCAATACCCTACAATGAGCAGTTCTTC. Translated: CASSITSIPYNEQFF.

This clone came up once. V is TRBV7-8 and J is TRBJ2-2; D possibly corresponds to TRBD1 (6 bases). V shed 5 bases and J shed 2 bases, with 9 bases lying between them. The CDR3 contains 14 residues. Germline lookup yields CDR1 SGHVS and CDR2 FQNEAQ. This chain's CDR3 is CASSPGENTGELFF. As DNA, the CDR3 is TGTGCCAGCAGCCCAGGGGAAAACACCGGGGAGCTGTTTTTT.

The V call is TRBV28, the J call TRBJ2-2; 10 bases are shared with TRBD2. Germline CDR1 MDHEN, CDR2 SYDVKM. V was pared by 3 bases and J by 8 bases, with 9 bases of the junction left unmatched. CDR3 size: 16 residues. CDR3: CASSLKASGSWGELFF. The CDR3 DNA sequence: TGTGCCAGCAGTTTGAAGGCTAGCGGGAGCTGGGGGGAGCTGTTTTTT.

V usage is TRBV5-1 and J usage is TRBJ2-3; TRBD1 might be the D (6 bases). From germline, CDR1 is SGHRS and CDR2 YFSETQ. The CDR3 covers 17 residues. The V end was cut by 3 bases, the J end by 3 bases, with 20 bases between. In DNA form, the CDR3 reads TGCGCCAGCAGCTACGATACGGGACACAAAACTACAGATACGCAGTATTTT. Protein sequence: CASSYDTGHKTTDTQYF.

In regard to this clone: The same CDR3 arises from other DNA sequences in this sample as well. The CDR3 DNA sequence: TGTGCCAGCAGCGTAGGACGGGATACGCAGTATTTT. This codes for CASSVGRDTQYF. The J gene is TRBJ2-3, the V gene TRBV9; D remains ambiguous. With 0 bases removed from V and 6 bases from J, the gap between germline ends came to 5 bases. Germline V gene data show CDR1 as SGDLS and CDR2 as YYNGEE. This CDR3 comprises 12 residues.

CDR3 DNA sequence: TGCGCCAGCAGCCAAGATTGGGGACAACTAAACTGGGGGGAAACCAATCAGCCCCAGCATTTT. This gives the protein CASSQDWGQLNWGETNQPQHF. This rearrangement joins TRBV4-3 to TRBJ1-5, with a possible D match to TRBD1 (6 bases). The ends were cut back, 0 bases at V and 3 bases at J, with 27 bases in the middle. The CDR3 covers 21 residues. The germline CDR1 and CDR2 sequences are LGHNA and YSLEER.

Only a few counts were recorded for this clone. The CDR3 protein is CASSIGTEDNQPQHF. In DNA, the CDR3 is TGTGCCAGCAGCATCGGGACAGAAGATAATCAGCCCCAGCATTTT. This chain links TRBV7-9 with TRBJ1-5; 7 bases are a match to TRBD1. The CDR3 runs to 15 residues. Germline V gene sequence: CDR1 SEHNR, CDR2 FQNEAQ (reference sequence). Trimming at V came to 5 bases and at J to 4 bases, leaving 8 bases not matched to a gene.

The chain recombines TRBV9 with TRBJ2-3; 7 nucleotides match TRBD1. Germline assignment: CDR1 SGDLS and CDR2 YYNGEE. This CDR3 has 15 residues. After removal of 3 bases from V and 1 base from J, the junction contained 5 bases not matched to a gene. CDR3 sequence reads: CASSAYRGGTDTQYF. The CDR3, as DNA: TGTGCCAGCAGCGCCTACAGGGGAGGCACAGATACGCAGTATTTT. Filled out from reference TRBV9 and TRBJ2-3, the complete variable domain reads DSGVTQTPKHLITATGQRVTLRCSPRSGDLSVYWYQQSLDQGLQFLIQYYNGEERAKGNILERFSAQQFPDLHSELNLSSLELGDSALYFCASSAYRGGTDTQYFGPGTRLTVL.

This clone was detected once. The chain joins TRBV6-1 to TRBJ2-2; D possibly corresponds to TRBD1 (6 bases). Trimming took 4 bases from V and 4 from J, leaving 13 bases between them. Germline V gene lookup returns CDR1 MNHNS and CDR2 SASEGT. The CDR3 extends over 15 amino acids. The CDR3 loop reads CASSAPGTITGELFF. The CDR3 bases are TGTGCCAGCAGTGCCCCCGGGACAATCACCGGGGAGCTGTTTTTT.

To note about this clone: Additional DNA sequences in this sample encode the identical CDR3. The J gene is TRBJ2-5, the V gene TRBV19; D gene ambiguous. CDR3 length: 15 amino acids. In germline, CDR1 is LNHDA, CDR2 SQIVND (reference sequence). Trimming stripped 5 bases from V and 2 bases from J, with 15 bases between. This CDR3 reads CASSPRQVPQETQYF. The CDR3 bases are TGTGCCAGTAGTCCGCGCCAGGTTCCTCAAGAGACCCAGTACTTC.

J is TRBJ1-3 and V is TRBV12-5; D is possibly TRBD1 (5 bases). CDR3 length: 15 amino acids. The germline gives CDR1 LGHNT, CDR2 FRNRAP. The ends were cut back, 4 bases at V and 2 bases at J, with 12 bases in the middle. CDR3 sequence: CASGWEAGAGNTIYF. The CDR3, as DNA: TGTGCTAGTGGTTGGGAAGCGGGGGCTGGAAACACCATATATTTT.